Each of the 5 T cell receptor beta chains below was sequenced from the same sample in a study of blood T cell repertoires in COVID-19. Clones were read by immunoSEQ multiplex PCR, and TCRdb kept only the in-frame ones, dropping some. The table includes about 160,000 clones, approximately 84% detected once. Material for sequencing was peripheral blood. These receptors were obtained from an elderly woman with acute or convalescent COVID-19.

This clone was picked up one time. The chain joins TRBV6-5 to TRBJ2-2, with no clear D. With 4 bases removed from V and 4 bases from J, the gap between germline ends came to 10 bases. The CDR3 has 14 residues. Per germline, CDR1 MNHEY and CDR2 SVGAGI. CDR3 sequence reads: CASSFPGGTGELFF. The CDR3 region has the DNA TGTGCCAGCAGTTTCCCGGGTGGCACCGGGGAGCTGTTTTTT.

The V gene is TRBV5-4, the J gene TRBJ1-2; D remains ambiguous. Germline V gene data show CDR1 as SGHNT and CDR2 as YYREEE (reference sequence). V was pared by 3 bases and J by 5 bases, with 17 bases between. CDR3 size: 15 residues. CDR3 nucleotides: TGTGCCAGCAGCTCAGGACGGAGAGGGTTATATGGCTACACCTTC. This sequence encodes CASSSGRRGLYGYTF.

The genes are TRBV5-8 and TRBJ2-7, with 7 bases fitting TRBD1. This CDR3 spans 14 amino acids. J gave up 6 bases and V 5 bases, and 11 bases lay outside the gene matches. CDR1 SGHTS and CDR2 YDEGEE come from the germline V gene. The CDR3: CASRRRGIHTEQYF. The CDR3 coding sequence is TGTGCCAGCAGACGCAGGGGGATTCATACCGAGCAGTACTTC.

This clone has a handful of counts. This CDR3 reads CTSITLWPLAGGLSSYEQYF. CDR3 bases: TGCACCAGCATCACCCTCTGGCCTCTAGCGGGAGGGCTGAGCTCCTACGAGCAGTACTTC. The rearrangement uses TRBV1 and TRBJ2-7; the table's TRBD2 call for D was not verified on the DNA. TRBV1 is a pseudogene locus. This CDR3 has 20 amino acids.

The chain combines TRBV12-3 or TRBV12-4 with TRBJ2-1; a possible D gene is TRBD2 (5 bases). V was shortened by 0 bases and J by 9 bases, with 9 bases between the two germline ends. The CDR3 runs to 13 residues. CDR3 DNA sequence: TGTGCCAGCAGTTTAGCGTACGGAGGTGAGCAGTTCTTC. It is translated as CASSLAYGGEQFF.